One and the same sample provided the 28 T cell receptor beta chains below, sequenced in a study of T cell responses to AZD1222 COVID-19 vaccine. The repertoire was sequenced with immunoSEQ multiplex PCR; TCRdb's copy has only in-frame clones and lacks some. The table lists 97,000 or so clones, 90% to 95% of them singletons. The sequences come from peripheral blood, collected 28 days after the second AZD1222 dose. Source of these receptors: an adult who received the AZD1222 COVID-19 vaccine.

The table lists this clone with a count of one. The CDR3 reads CASSGTILSSYNEQFF. In nucleotides, the CDR3 is TGTGCCAGCAGTGGCACTATCTTAAGCTCCTACAATGAGCAGTTCTTC. The rearrangement links TRBV2 to TRBJ2-1, with D uncertain. The germline V gene encodes CDR1 SNHLY and CDR2 FYNNEI. With 4 bases removed from V and 0 bases from J, the gap between germline ends came to 13 bases. This CDR3 has 16 residues. The whole variable domain, filled in from reference TRBV2 and TRBJ2-1, reads EPEVTQTPSHQVTQMGQEVILRCVPISNHLYFYWYRQILGQKVEFLVSFYNNEISEKSEIFDDQFSVERPDGSNFTLKIRSTKLEDSAMYFCASSGTILSSYNEQFFGPGTRLTVL.

The genes are TRBV19 and TRBJ1-5; a possible D gene is TRBD1 (6 bases). V was shortened by 6 bases and J by 3 bases, with 15 bases between the two germline ends. This CDR3 contains 15 residues. Germline V CDR1 and CDR2: LNHDA, SQIVND (reference sequence). The DNA of the CDR3 is TGTGCCAGTAGCCAACGAGGGGACATCAATCAGCCCCAGCATTTT. Its protein product is CASSQRGDINQPQHF.

The chain uses TRBV11-2 and TRBJ2-1; TRBD2 agrees at 9 bases. The CDR3 loop spans 17 amino acids. CDR1 and CDR2 (germline): SGHAT, FQNNGV. V was pared by 1 base and J by 3 bases, with 7 bases of the junction left unmatched. DNA for the CDR3: TGTGCCAGCAGCTTAGGTAGCGGGAGTCCCTTCTACAATGAGCAGTTCTTC. Residues: CASSLGSGSPFYNEQFF.

A few counts support this clone. This chain links TRBV27 with TRBJ1-6, with 9 nucleotides matching TRBD1. CDR1 is MNHEY, CDR2 SMNVEV, per germline (reference sequence). V dropped 4 bases and J dropped 7; count of bases not matched to a gene: 5. This CDR3 region has 15 residues. CDR3 loop: CASSSGTGPNSPLHF. The CDR3 nucleotides read TGTGCCAGCAGTTCAGGGACAGGGCCCAATTCACCCCTCCACTTT.

The chain recombines TRBV11-2 with TRBJ2-5, with no clear D. This CDR3 contains 13 residues. The V end lost 1 base, the J end lost 3 bases, and 6 bases lay between the germline ends. In germline, CDR1 is SGHAT, CDR2 FQNNGV. CDR3 sequence: CASSLVVKETQYF. The DNA for the CDR3 is TGTGCCAGCAGCTTAGTAGTTAAAGAGACCCAGTACTTC.

This rearrangement joins TRBV20-1 to TRBJ2-1; no definite D call. The CDR3 is made up of 14 amino acids. Deletions cut 3 bases from V and 0 bases from J, with 9 bases between. The germline gives CDR1 DFQATT, CDR2 SNEGSKA (reference sequence). The CDR3 protein is CSASGELSYNEQFF. The CDR3 DNA sequence: TGCAGTGCTAGTGGGGAACTCTCCTACAATGAGCAGTTCTTC.

In the case of this clone: The junction shows a germline mismatch at one end, possibly a read error. This sequence joins TRBV7-7 and TRBJ2-5, with 7 bases matching TRBD1. This CDR3 spans 13 amino acids. Germline CDR1 and CDR2: SSHAT and FNYEAQ (reference sequence). The CDR3 DNA sequence: TGTGCTAGCAGCCAAGACAGGGAAGAGACCCAGTACTTC. It translates to CASSQDREETQYF.

The rearrangement uses TRBV7-2 and TRBJ2-7, with 7 bases fitting TRBD2. Per the germline V gene, CDR1 is SGHTA and CDR2 is FQGNSA. CDR3 size: 16 residues. V shed 5 bases and J 3 bases; nucleotides not matched to a gene: 13. For the CDR3, the DNA is TGTGCCAGCAGCCCTGGCCGGGGGGAGGGCCGCTACGAGCAGTACTTC. Protein sequence: CASSPGRGEGRYEQYF.

The table lists this clone with a few counts. The chain carries TRBV5-6 and TRBJ1-2; D is ambiguous. The CDR3 runs to 12 residues. Germline V gives CDR1 SGHDT, CDR2 YYEEEE. V gave up 2 bases and J gave up 6 bases, with 8 bases separating them. Written as DNA, the CDR3 is TGTGCCAGCAGCTTTATGGTAAATGGCTACACCTTC. Its translation: CASSFMVNGYTF.

The J gene is TRBJ2-2, the V gene TRBV19; 8 bases map to TRBD2. From germline, CDR1 is LNHDA and CDR2 SQIVND (reference sequence). With 8 bases clipped from V and 5 bases from J, the junction kept 10 bases outside the gene matches. The CDR3 extends over 15 amino acids. This CDR3 reads CASRAGGGGTGELFF. DNA of the CDR3: TGTGCCAGTCGCGCCGGGGGGGGCGGAACCGGGGAGCTGTTTTTT.

The chain combines TRBV18 with TRBJ2-3, with D perhaps TRBD2 (6 bases). The CDR3 spans 14 residues. V lost 2 bases and J lost 2, with 8 bases in between. Germline V gives CDR1 KGHSH, CDR2 LQKENI. This CDR3 is CASSPAGPTDTQYF. Here the CDR3 DNA reads TGTGCCAGCTCACCAGCGGGACCCACAGATACGCAGTATTTT.

This clone has a single count. This chain links TRBV10-3 with TRBJ2-3, with 7 bases fitting TRBD1. J lost 0 bases, V lost 8 bases, and 2 bases had no gene match. This CDR3 spans 13 amino acids. CDR1 and CDR2 (germline): ENHRY, SYGVKD. CDR3 nucleotide sequence: TGTGCCATCCGGGACAGTAGCACAGATACGCAGTATTTT. This codes for CAIRDSSTDTQYF.

The V call is TRBV6-5, the J call TRBJ2-3; the match to TRBD2 covers 7 bases. The CDR3 totals 14 residues. The V and J ends lost 5 bases and 7 bases, in that order; junction bases with no gene match: 9. The germline V gene encodes CDR1 MNHEY and CDR2 SVGAGI. The CDR3 DNA is TGTGCCAGCAGTCCACGGACGGGAGGACATACGCAGTATTTT. This codes for CASSPRTGGHTQYF.

This clone appeared a single time. The chain recombines TRBV19 with TRBJ1-1; D is unresolved. Germline values: CDR1 LNHDA, CDR2 SQIVND (reference sequence). CDR3 length: 15 residues. V lost 7 bases and J 2 bases, leaving 17 bases between the germline ends. This CDR3 reads CASTPGSDANTEAFF. The DNA of the CDR3 is TGTGCCAGTACCCCCGGATCCGACGCTAACACTGAAGCTTTCTTT. The variable domain in full, completed from reference TRBV19 and TRBJ1-1, reads DGGITQSPKYLFRKEGQNVTLSCEQNLNHDAMYWYRQDPGQGLRLIYYSQIVNDFQKGDIAEGYSVSREKKESFPLTVTSAQKNPTAFYLCASTPGSDANTEAFFGQGTRLTVV.

The CDR3, as DNA: TGTGCCACCAGCAGAGGTAATGATCGGCCCCAGCATTTT. This gives the protein CATSRGNDRPQHF. The V call is TRBV15, the J call TRBJ1-5; no clear D. CDR1 and CDR2 (germline): LNHNV, YYDKDF (reference sequence). The V end lost 1 base, the J end lost 9 bases, and 10 bases lay between the germline ends. The CDR3 sequence is 13 residues long.

The V call is TRBV5-1, the J call TRBJ2-1; 7 nucleotides match TRBD2. The ends lost 0 bases at V and 1 base at J; junction bases unmatched: 13. Per germline, CDR1 SGHRS and CDR2 YFSETQ. This CDR3 is 19 amino acids long. CDR3 region: CASSLASGALAGSYNEQFF. The CDR3 DNA is TGCGCCAGCAGCTTGGCCAGTGGAGCTTTAGCGGGTTCCTACAATGAGCAGTTCTTC. The full variable domain, rest sourced from reference TRBV5-1 and TRBJ2-1, is KAGVTQTPRYLIKTRGQQVTLSCSPISGHRSVSWYQQTPGQGLQFLFEYFSETQRNKGNFPGRFSGRQFSNSRSEMNVSTLELGDSALYLCASSLASGALAGSYNEQFFGPGTRLTVL.

In this sample, this clone turned up once. The rearrangement links TRBV7-2 to TRBJ1-1, with D uncertain. CDR3 length: 15 amino acids. In germline, CDR1 is SGHTA, CDR2 FQGNSA. Trimming removed 1 base at V and 4 bases at J, with 13 bases between. Here the CDR3 DNA reads TGTGCCAGCAGCTTAGGTGTGGGGTATGGCACTGAAGCTTTCTTT. Protein: CASSLGVGYGTEAFF. Full variable domain (rest looked up from reference TRBV7-2 and TRBJ1-1): GAGVSQSPSNKVTEKGKDVELRCDPISGHTALYWYRQSLGQGLEFLIYFQGNSAPDKSGLPSDRFSAERTGGSVSTLTIQRTQQEDSAVYLCASSLGVGYGTEAFFGQGTRLTVV.

The rearrangement joins TRBV6-5 to TRBJ1-1, with D perhaps matching TRBD1 (5 bases). V lost 8 bases and J lost 2, with 12 bases in between. The CDR3 spans 13 residues. Germline values: CDR1 MNHEY, CDR2 SVGAGI. CDR3 amino acids: CASGTEFNTEAFF. The CDR3 region has the DNA TGTGCCAGCGGGACGGAGTTTAACACTGAAGCTTTCTTT.

This chain links TRBV7-8 with TRBJ1-1, with unresolved D. Germline CDR1 reads SGHVS; CDR2 reads FQNEAQ. The CDR3 sequence is 16 residues long. V lost 2 bases to trimming and J lost 8 bases, with 21 bases between them. The CDR3 DNA follows: TGTGCCAGCAGCTTACCCTCCGGCAGATTAATTAAGGAAGCTTTCTTT. It specifies CASSLPSGRLIKEAFF.

The chain is built from TRBV5-4 and TRBJ2-7, with D tentatively TRBD1 (6 bases). The CDR3 sequence is 12 residues long. The V and J ends lost 5 bases and 2 bases respectively, with 8 bases between them. Germline CDR1 and CDR2: SGHNT and YYREEE (reference sequence). This CDR3 reads CASSGDTYEQYF. The DNA of the CDR3 is TGTGCCAGCAGTGGGGACACCTACGAGCAGTACTTC.

This chain uses TRBV4-3 with TRBJ2-3; D gene uncertain. With 0 bases removed from V and 1 base from J, the gap between germline ends came to 8 bases. The CDR3 covers 15 residues. Germline loops: CDR1 LGHNA, CDR2 YSLEER. The CDR3 DNA sequence: TGCGCCAGCAGCCAAGAAGTTTGGGGCACAGATACGCAGTATTTT. It translates to CASSQEVWGTDTQYF.

The chain is built from TRBV10-3 and TRBJ2-5; 7 nucleotides line up with TRBD1. The CDR3 length is 15 residues. The V and J ends lost 4 bases and 5 bases, in that order; junction bases with no gene match: 10. The germline gives CDR1 ENHRY, CDR2 SYGVKD. CDR3 residues: CAISGRQGRWETQYF. CDR3 nucleotides: TGTGCCATCAGTGGGAGACAGGGCAGGTGGGAGACCCAGTACTTC.

The genes are TRBV5-1 and TRBJ2-2; D unclear. Germline V gene lookup returns CDR1 SGHRS and CDR2 YFSETQ. The V end lost 0 bases, the J end lost 4 bases, and 10 bases lay between the germline ends. This CDR3 region has 15 residues. In nucleotides, the CDR3 is TGCGCCAGCAGCTTGGGTATTCTCGGCACCGGGGAGCTGTTTTTT. Protein sequence: CASSLGILGTGELFF.

The chain carries TRBV11-2 and TRBJ2-1, with 14 nucleotides matching TRBD2. The junction had 2 bases not matched to a gene; V was cut back by 1 base and J by 6 bases. The germline V gene has CDR1 SGHAT and CDR2 FQNNGV. This CDR3 is 16 amino acids long. The CDR3 here is CASSLVGLAGANEQFF. CDR3 bases: TGTGCCAGCAGCTTAGTGGGACTAGCGGGAGCCAATGAGCAGTTCTTC.

The chain links TRBV11-2 to TRBJ1-1, with D maybe TRBD1 (5 bases). From germline, CDR1 is SGHAT and CDR2 FQNNGV. This CDR3 has 15 residues. V lost 1 base to trimming and J lost 4 bases, with 13 bases between them. The CDR3 reads CASSLGGSQGTEAFF. For the CDR3, the DNA is TGTGCCAGCAGCTTAGGTGGTTCGCAGGGCACTGAAGCTTTCTTT.

This clone was picked up one time. The rearrangement joins TRBV4-1 to TRBJ2-1, with 7 positions matching TRBD2. The junction had 2 bases not matched to a gene; V was cut back by 0 bases and J by 6 bases. CDR1 and CDR2 (germline): MGHRA, YSYEKL. The CDR3 consists of 14 residues. The CDR3 here is CASSQDTGGNEQFF. The CDR3 DNA sequence: TGCGCCAGCAGCCAAGATACGGGGGGCAATGAGCAGTTCTTC.

The J gene is TRBJ1-5, the V gene TRBV19; 8 bases are a match to TRBD1. CDR1 is LNHDA, CDR2 SQIVND, per germline (reference sequence). The CDR3 totals 15 residues. V was pared by 7 bases and J by 5 bases, with 10 bases of the junction left unmatched. CDR3 sequence reads: CASNSGGAGYQPQHF. The CDR3 DNA reads TGTGCCAGTAACTCAGGGGGCGCAGGTTATCAGCCCCAGCATTTT.

CDR3 coding DNA: TGCAGCGTTCGAGGGACCTACGAGCAGTACTTC. Translating gives CSVRGTYEQYF. The chain carries TRBV29-1 and TRBJ2-7; the D gene is possibly TRBD2 (5 bases). V dropped 5 bases and J dropped 2 bases, with 7 bases sitting between them. Germline values: CDR1 SQVTM, CDR2 ANQGSEA. This CDR3 region has 11 residues.